This TCR beta chain was observed in a study of T-cell memory formation after mild COVID-19. For the study at large: Largely donor-specific TCR clusters were found.

This clonotype was seen a handful of times. What it recognizes is unknown. This CDR3 is 15 amino acids long. The V segment lost 0 bases and the J segment 2 bases; nucleotides outside the gene matches: 2. The V gene's germline CDR1 is MRHNA and CDR2 SNTAGT. Study findings and constraints: Those CD4+ clones that contracted were mainly in CM and EM (CD8+ ones in EMRA).

The TCR alpha and TCR beta cDNA libraries, bearing sample barcodes and UMIs, were generated by 5'RACE using constant-segment primers. TCRdb ran MiXCR on the 5' RACE reads and lists one entry per CDR3 protein. Altogether about 440,000 distinct CDR3 sequences are present, around 19% being singletons, with the ten largest covering more than 8%. V is TRBV6-4 and J is TRBJ2-3, with 7 bases matching TRBD2. The specimen was PBMCs or a T cell subset sorted from them (not recorded which). The clonotype comes from an adult woman who had mild COVID-19 (a few samples of this study predate the infection). Cell type and time point are not known. The CDR3 nucleotides read TGTGCCAGCAGTGACTCGAGCGGGAACACAGATACGCAGTATTTT. Its protein product is CASSDSSGNTDTQYF.